Sequencing of this TCR beta chain was carried out in a study of radiotherapy plus CTLA-4 blockade in lung cancer. Study-wide background: Of all patients, approximately 17% responded objectively and 31% showed disease control.

Chemo-refractory metastatic non-small-cell lung cancer patients were treated with focal radiation plus CTLA-4 blockade with ipilimumab. Study observations and caveats: According to reports, early shifts in blood T cell clones, alongside interferon-beta, forecast response most accurately. Tumor-derived TCR clones expanded in blood after radiotherapy plus ipilimumab.

Looked up from germline, CDR1 is MNHEY and CDR2 is SMNVEV (reference sequence). With V trimmed by 5 bases and J by 1 base, 8 bases remained unmatched. CDR3 size: 16 residues. About this clone itself: No antigen is known for it.

Generated by immunoSEQ multiplex PCR, the TCRdb table keeps only in-frame clones and is missing some. Of 40,000 to 50,000 clones in the sample, 82% were seen once. The V call is TRBV27, the J call TRBJ2-5; 9 bases line up with TRBD1. The input for sequencing was peripheral blood, taken from a patient treated with radiotherapy plus ipilimumab. The clonotype originates from a human donor with non-small cell lung cancer who had stable disease on radiotherapy plus ipilimumab. The CDR3 DNA reads as TGTGCCAGCAGTGGGCTGGGGACAGGGTCCCAAGAGACCCAGTACTTC. The encoded protein is CASSGLGTGSQETQYF.